This T cell receptor (beta chain) was sequenced during a study of patients and donors after allogeneic stem cell transplantation (dated by TCRdb to the early 2020s). This clonotype was counted between two and nine times. It lacks a known antigen. Per-base quality was not reported, and no clone a single base away is much larger than it. According to the germline V gene, CDR1 reads LGHNA and CDR2 reads YNFKEQ. The cysteine opens and the phenylalanine closes a CDR3 of 17 amino acids. Only the CDR3 portion is preserved as DNA: 51 bases, with reading frame beginning at the first base. Relative to germline, V is 0 bases shorter and J is 3 bases shorter, with 14 bases between their ends. Receptors were amplified or captured by RT-PCR. Sequencing used a NextSeq 550. TCRdb ran its own pipeline on the public reads, namely fastp trimming at Q25 and MiXCR clone calling, and kept in-frame beta chains. Every distinct CDR3 protein forms one entry, paired with its most common genes and DNA. The sample includes about 57,000 distinct CDR3 sequences, with about 14% observed a single time. The ten largest make up about a third of the sample.

This TCR derives from a human donor who was either an allogeneic HSCT recipient or a stem cell or donor lymphocyte infusion donor (not recorded which). It is not recorded whose cells these are; they may come from a transplant donor. Recombination connected TRBV4-2 to TRBJ2-2, with no confident D gene call. The sequenced sample was blood, either unsorted or a sorted T cell fraction (not recorded which). The CDR3 protein: CASSQESEVWDTGELFF. The DNA sequence is given as TGTGCCAGCAGCCAAGAGTCTGAGGTTTGGGACACCGGGGAGCTGTTTTTT.